This TCR beta chain is from a study of cytomegalovirus exposure and HLA in healthy donors. The CDR3 spans 12 residues. CDR1 and CDR2 from the germline V gene are SGHVS and FQNEAQ. The V end was cut by 3 bases, the J end by 6 bases, with 8 bases between. About this clone itself: The antigen remains unidentified.

PCR involved 60 Vbeta and 13 Jbeta primers. The authors' processing: Tens of millions of unique TCR beta chains, roughly 12 million shared, were counted in a later analysis. Some clones are missing from TCRdb's copy, which holds only in-frame ones; the method was immunoSEQ multiplex PCR. V, J and clone size reflect that table, while D and trimming were determined from the DNA. The sample has about 210,000 clones, around 80% seen once; the top ten hold around 0.44%. Study-level results: TCR beta V- and J-gene trimming, according to a later analysis, was linked to a missense DCLRE1C variant. The study carried out a later analysis of TCR beta sequences. It associated around 17,000 of them with specific HLA alleles at a false discovery rate of 0.05. Within an earlier analysis, most TCR beta V segments proved productive either about 90% or about 30% of the time.

The sample comprised PBMCs. The J gene is TRBJ1-2, the V gene TRBV7-8; D remains unclear. The TCR comes from a boy under 18 in good health and CMV-seronegative. This CDR3 is CASSFTVDGYTF. CDR3 DNA sequence: TGTGCCAGCAGCTTCACAGTGGATGGCTACACCTTC.